The source of this T cell receptor beta chain is a study of cytomegalovirus exposure and HLA in healthy donors. Study-level background: Membership in the Caucasian-associated ancestry cluster was found for about four fifths of a few hundred genotyped donors. Findings and caveats of the study: The study labeled approximately 150 TCR beta chains cytomegalovirus-associated. V- and J-gene trimming in TCR beta was tied to a missense DCLRE1C variant by an analysis performed later. After further analysis at a later stage, around 17,000 TCR beta sequences were associated with HLA alleles at 0.05 false discovery rate.

The table lists this clone with a count of one. Its matching antigen is unknown. This CDR3 has 17 residues. Both 60 Vbeta primers and 13 Jbeta primers went into the PCR. This table comes from immunoSEQ multiplex PCR, and its TCRdb copy is limited to in-frame clones, with some not included. This sample has some 200,000 clones, with around four fifths found just once. Sequencing used PBMCs. The clonotype was recovered from a woman aged 45-59 years in good health and CMV-seropositive. The J gene is TRBJ1-3, the V gene TRBV21-1. TRBV21-1 is recorded as a pseudogene. In DNA form, the CDR3 reads TGTGCCAGCAGCAAAGAGGATTCGTCGGGTTCTGGAAACACCATATATTTT. This gives the protein CASSKEDSSGSGNTIYF.